This T cell receptor (beta chain) was identified in a study of T cell changes during pregnancy in multiple sclerosis. TCRdb's copy holds only in-frame clones and misses some; the assay was immunoSEQ multiplex PCR. Among 40,000 to 45,000 clones listed, 89% were seen once. The sequenced sample was CD4+ T cells from peripheral blood mononuclear cells, obtained in the first trimester of pregnancy. The sequence came from a female donor with multiple sclerosis, enrolled in a pregnancy study.

CDR3 bases: TGTGCCAGCAGCTTGAGGGACAGGGGGTTTGAGCAGTACTTC. Translation gives CASSLRDRGFEQYF. V is TRBV5-6 and J is TRBJ2-7; TRBD1 matches 11 bases. This CDR3 region has 14 residues. Germline V gene lookup returns CDR1 SGHDT and CDR2 YYEEEE. V shed 1 base, J shed 7 bases, and the junction held 4 bases outside the gene matches.